The rows below give T cell receptor beta chains drawn from one sample of a study of T cells in Graves' hyperthyroidism and ophthalmopathy. TCRdb fed the multiplex PCR reads into MiXCR, producing one record per CDR3 protein. Of about 560,000 distinct CDR3 sequences in the sample, around 15% were seen once. The source material was blood. Receptors originate from a woman in her 40s with Graves' hyperthyroidism. Both conserved end residues are part of each CDR3. The D gene is left open where the match is weak. Some rows have no size entry. The others give once, few or many, or a class for an expanded clone.

>TRBV30|-|-|TRBJ1-1
TGTGCCTGGAGTAGGACGCAAGGGAACACTGAAGCTTTCTTT
CAWSRTQGNTEAFF
>TRBV29-1|many|TRBD1|TRBJ2-7
TGCAGCGTTGAACAGGGGGCCGGCGAGCAGTACTTC
CSVEQGAGEQYF
>TRBV5-5|many|TRBD1|TRBJ2-3
TGTGCCAGCAGTTCCGGGACAGGGGCCACAGATACGCAGTATTTT
CASSSGTGATDTQYF
>TRBV14|many|-|TRBJ1-2
TGTGCCAGCAGCCAAGATGTGGGGGCATATGGCTACACCTTC
CASSQDVGAYGYTF
>TRBV3-1|-|TRBD1|TRBJ2-2
TGTGCCAGCAGCCTAACCGGACAGGGCACCGGGGAGCTGTTTTTT
CASSLTGQGTGELFF
>TRBV3-1|many|-|TRBJ2-1
TGTGCCAGCAGCCAAGTGCAGGGGCAGGGAGGTTCGGAAGGGCAGTTCTTC
CASSQVQGQGGSEGQFF
>TRBV27|-|-|TRBJ1-1
TGTGCCAGCGCAAAGGGGGGGGACACTGAAGCTTTCTTT
CASAKGGDTEAFF
>TRBV6-2/TRBV6-3|few|TRBD2|TRBJ2-7
TGTGCCAGCAGTTACTCGGCGTGGGGGGGTTACGAGCAGTACTTC
CASSYSAWGGYEQYF
>TRBV11-1|few|-|TRBJ2-7
TGTGCCAGCAGCTTTGATACCCCGGGGGAGCAGTACTTC
CASSFDTPGEQYF
>TRBV2|many|-|TRBJ2-7
TGTGCCAGCAACCCCATGGGGACTGGTAACGAGCAGTACTTC
CASNPMGTGNEQYF
>TRBV7-2|many|-|TRBJ1-2
TGTGCCAGCAGCTTAGGGATTGGACAGCGCAACCTTAACTATGGCTACACCTTC
CASSLGIGQRNLNYGYTF
>TRBV6-2/TRBV6-3|many|TRBD1|TRBJ1-5
TGTGCCAGCAGTCACAACAGGGGCGGCGGTCAGCCCCAGCATTTT
CASSHNRGGGQPQHF
>TRBV6-1|-|-|TRBJ2-3
TGTGCCAGCAGTGGGACGCCAAAAACAGATACGCAGTATTTT
CASSGTPKTDTQYF
>TRBV27|many|-|TRBJ1-5
TGTGCCAGCAGAGCAGGGGGCAATCAGCCCCAGCATTTT
CASRAGGNQPQHF
>TRBV5-1|many|-|TRBJ2-3
TGCGCCAGCAGCTTGGGGGGGCTCACGTGGACAGATACGCAGTATTTT
CASSLGGLTWTDTQYF